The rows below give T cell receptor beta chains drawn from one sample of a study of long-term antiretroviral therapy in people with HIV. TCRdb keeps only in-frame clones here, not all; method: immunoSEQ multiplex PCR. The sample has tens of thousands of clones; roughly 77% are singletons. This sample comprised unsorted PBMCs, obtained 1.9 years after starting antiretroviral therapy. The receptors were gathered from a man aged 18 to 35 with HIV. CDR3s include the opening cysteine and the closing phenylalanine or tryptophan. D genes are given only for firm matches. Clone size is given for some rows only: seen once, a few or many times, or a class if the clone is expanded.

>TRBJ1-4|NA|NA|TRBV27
TGTGCCAGCAGACCCGCGGGACAAACTAATGAAAAACTGTTTTTT
CASRPAGQTNEKLFF
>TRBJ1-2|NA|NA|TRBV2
TGTGCCAGCAGACCGCACGGGGGCCGAGGCTACACCTTC
CASRPHGGRGYTF
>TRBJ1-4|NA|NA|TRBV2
TGTGCCAGCACCCAGACTCCGCTAAATGAAAAACTGTTTTTT
CASTQTPLNEKLFF
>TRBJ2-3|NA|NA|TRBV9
TGTGCCAGCAGCGTAAAAGGAGGTGGGCCCACAGATACGCAGTATTTT
CASSVKGGGPTDTQYF
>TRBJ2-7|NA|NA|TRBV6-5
TGTGCCAGCAGTTACTCGAACGGAAGATACGCCTACGAGCAGTACTTC
CASSYSNGRYAYEQYF
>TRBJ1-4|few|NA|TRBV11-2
TGTGCCAGCAGCTCCCAGGGGAATAGGGGAAAACTGTTTTTT
CASSSQGNRGKLFF
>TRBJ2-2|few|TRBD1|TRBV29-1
TGCAGCGTTGAGAAGGACAGGGTCGCCGGGGAGCTGTTTTTT
CSVEKDRVAGELFF
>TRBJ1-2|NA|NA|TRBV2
TGTGCCAGCAGTGAGAAGGGCGGGTATGGCTACACCTTC
CASSEKGGYGYTF
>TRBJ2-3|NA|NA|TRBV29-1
TGCAGCGTTCTCACAGAAAACACAGATACGCAGTATTTT
CSVLTENTDTQYF
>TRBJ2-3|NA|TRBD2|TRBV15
TGTGCCACCAGGGAGGGGACTAGGGCAGATACGCAGTATTTT
CATREGTRADTQYF
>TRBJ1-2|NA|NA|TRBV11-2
TGTGCCAGCTGCGGGGACGGATATGGCTACACCTTC
CASCGDGYGYTF
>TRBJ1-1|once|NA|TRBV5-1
TGCGCCAGCAGCTTGGCCGGGAGAGATTATGAAGCTTTCTTT
CASSLAGRDYEAFF
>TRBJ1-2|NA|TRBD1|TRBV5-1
TGCGCCAGCAGCGGGACCGGGACAGGCTATGGCTACACCTTC
CASSGTGTGYGYTF
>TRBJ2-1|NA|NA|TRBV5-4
TGTGCCAGCAGCTTCGGAGCCGGAGGGCGTGAGCAGTTCTTC
CASSFGAGGREQFF
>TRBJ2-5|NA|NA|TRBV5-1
TGCGCCAGCAGCTTGGTACCGGGGAGTGACGAGACCCAGTACTTC
CASSLVPGSDETQYF
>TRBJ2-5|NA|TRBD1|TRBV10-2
TGCGCCAGCAGTGAGCCGGGACAGGGGATTCTGTACTTC
CASSEPGQGILYF
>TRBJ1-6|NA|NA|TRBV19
TGTGCCAGTAGAGGTCTCCCATGGGGGGTCGCTTCACCCCTCCACTTT
CASRGLPWGVASPLHF
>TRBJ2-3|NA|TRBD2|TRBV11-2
TGTGCCAGCAGCTTACTTGGGCTAGCGGTTAGCACAGATACGCAGTATTTT
CASSLLGLAVSTDTQYF
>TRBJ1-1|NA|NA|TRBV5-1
TGCGCCAGCAGCCCTGAGCCTTTGAACACTGAAGCTTTCTTT
CASSPEPLNTEAFF
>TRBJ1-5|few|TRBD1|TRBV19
TGTGCCAGTAGTTGGGGGACAGGGGCCGTCAATCAGCCCCAGCATTTT
CASSWGTGAVNQPQHF
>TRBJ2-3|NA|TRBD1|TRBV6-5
TGTGCCAGCAGTTACCCTCCCGGGACAGGGGGCGTTACGCAGTATTTT
CASSYPPGTGGVTQYF
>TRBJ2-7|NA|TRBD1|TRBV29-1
TGCAGCGTTGATGCCGGGACAGGGTACCACGAGCAGTACTTC
CSVDAGTGYHEQYF
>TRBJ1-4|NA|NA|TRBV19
TGTGCCAGTACCATATCATCCGCAACTAATGAAAAACTGTTTTTT
CASTISSATNEKLFF
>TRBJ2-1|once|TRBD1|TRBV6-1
TGTGCCACACTCCGGGACAGCTCCTACAATGAGCAGTTCTTC
CATLRDSSYNEQFF
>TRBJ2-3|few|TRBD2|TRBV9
TGTGCCAGCAGCCCGAGCGGGGGGGGCTCAGATACGCAGTATTTT
CASSPSGGGSDTQYF
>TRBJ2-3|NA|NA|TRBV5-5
TGTGCCAGCAGCTTGGACGGGGCAGATACGCAGTATTTT
CASSLDGADTQYF
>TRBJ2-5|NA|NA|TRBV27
TGTGCCAGCAGTTCCCTAGGCGAGGAGACCCAGTACTTC
CASSSLGEETQYF